This T cell receptor beta chain was captured by sequencing in a study of cytomegalovirus exposure and HLA in healthy donors. Notes on the study in general: When presence/absence was analysed, sequencing depth was taken to be roughly uniform across donors. Researchers counted over 150 TCR beta chains as cytomegalovirus-associated. Generally TCR sequences proved uncommon, though certain public TCRs appeared in numerous donors.

Concerning this clone itself: Its antigen is unidentified.

The PCR ran on 60 Vbeta and 13 Jbeta primers. Data came from immunoSEQ multiplex PCR; TCRdb stores just in-frame clones and leaves some out. The sample yields fewer than 250,000 clones, about 81% seen once. Trimming left V 5 bases short and J 7 bases short, with 17 bases between. The CDR3 extends over 13 amino acids. Looked up from germline, CDR1 is SQVTM and CDR2 is ANQGSEA. This TCR was sampled from a man younger than 30 in good health and CMV-seronegative. Material for sequencing was PBMCs. The rearrangement joins TRBV29-1 to TRBJ1-2; D is perhaps TRBD1 (5 bases). CDR3 residues: CSVTPQGYSGYTF. The CDR3 nucleotides read TGCAGCGTTACTCCCCAGGGATATAGTGGCTACACCTTC.